The T cell receptor (beta chain) under discussion was sequenced for a study of cytomegalovirus exposure and HLA in healthy donors. Trimming cost V 0 bases and J 4 bases, with 7 bases left between them. This CDR3 spans 14 amino acids. CDR1 is LNHNV, CDR2 YYDKDF, per germline (reference sequence). Vbeta (60) and Jbeta (13) primers were used in the PCR. The repertoire was sequenced with immunoSEQ multiplex PCR; TCRdb's copy has only in-frame clones and lacks some. This sample has about 190,000 clones, with approximately 80% found just once. In nominal health when sampled, donors likely had unrecorded immune exposures nonetheless.

The chain employs TRBV15 and TRBJ1-5; D may be TRBD1 (5 bases). Source material: PBMCs. This sequence was found in a woman aged 25 to 45 in good health and CMV-seropositive. CDR3 nucleotide sequence: TGTGCCACCAGCAGAGACCAGGGAAATCAGCCCCAGCATTTT. It codes for CATSRDQGNQPQHF.